This T cell receptor (beta chain) stems from a study of response to subunit inactivated influenza vaccine. Using its own MiXCR run on the RT-PCR reads, TCRdb lists one record per CDR3 protein. The table lists hundreds of thousands of distinct CDR3 sequences, approximately 15% of them singletons. The specimen was PBMCs from blood, collected 12 days after vaccination. The TCR was taken from a man aged 50-60 years who received an inactivated influenza vaccine.

In DNA form, the CDR3 reads TGCAGTGCACGCCCCGGGACTAGGGGGACCGAGCAGTACTTC. As protein: CSARPGTRGTEQYF. The chain is built from TRBV20-1 and TRBJ2-7, with 8 positions matching TRBD2. J lost 6 bases, V lost 6 bases, and 13 bases had no gene match. The length of the CDR3 is 14 residues. Germline CDR1 DFQATT, CDR2 SNEGSKA (reference sequence).